This entry concerns a single T cell receptor (beta chain). Its antigen is unidentified. Unique molecular identifiers tagged the TCRbeta library. A single record per CDR3 protein comes from TCRdb applying MiXCR to the PCR reads. The repertoire has 450,000 to 600,000 distinct CDR3 sequences, 13% of them found once; the top ten carry approximately 2.1%. These data come from a study of T-cell reconstitution after alpha-beta-depleted transplantation in children. Overall study results and limits: Several hundred expanded graft clones reportedly supplied alpha-beta T cells about two months after transplant. In some patients, recipient T cells and intrathymic progenitors surviving conditioning explained high day-60 diversity. A year had passed since transplant, and T-cell counts and diversity by then came mostly from newly produced T cells.

The CDR3 sequence is 16 residues long. Looked up from germline, CDR1 is LGHNA and CDR2 is YSLEER. Losses at the gene ends were 2 bases for V and 3 bases for J; bases not matched to a gene: 10. The source of this sequence is a male patient aged 5 to 17 who had a stem cell transplant for acute myeloid leukemia, so the T cells may come from the graft donor. The chain recombines TRBV4-3 with TRBJ2-7; TRBD1 matches at 7 bases. The input for sequencing was PBMCs, mostly from graft donor cells, taken 360 days after TCRalphabeta/CD19-depleted stem cell transplant. The CDR3 coding sequence is TGCGCCAGCAGCCAAACGGACAGGAACCTACTCTACGAGCAGTACTTC. It translates to CASSQTDRNLLYEQYF.